Below are 27 T cell receptor beta chains sequenced from a single sample in a study of cytomegalovirus exposure and HLA in healthy donors. Both 60 Vbeta primers and 13 Jbeta primers went into the PCR. Measured with immunoSEQ multiplex PCR; TCRdb has only the in-frame clones, and not every one. The table records some 78,000 clones, about 80% of them present only once. The sequenced sample was PBMCs. The receptor source for this set is a man aged 50 or older in good health and CMV-seropositive.

The chain has TRBV9 and TRBJ2-1, with 10 bases lining up with TRBD2. The CDR3 runs 16 residues. The germline CDR1 and CDR2 sequences are SGDLS and YYNGEE. J gave up 4 bases and V 4 bases, and 8 bases lay outside the gene matches. CDR3 coding DNA: TGTGCCAGCAGCTCAAGACTAGCGGGCAGATACAATGAGCAGTTCTTC. It is translated as CASSSRLAGRYNEQFF.

The gene calls are TRBV27 and TRBJ2-1; a weak D match, TRBD2 (6 bases). Per the germline V gene, CDR1 is MNHEY and CDR2 is SMNVEV (reference sequence). The CDR3 has 16 residues. V lost 5 bases and J 8 bases, leaving 22 bases between the germline ends. Here the CDR3 reads CASSAPPGLRSDEQFF. In DNA form, the CDR3 reads TGTGCCAGCAGTGCCCCTCCGGGACTTAGGTCCGATGAGCAGTTCTTC.

About this clone itself: The same CDR3 also results from other DNA sequences found in this sample. The CDR3 spells CASSLEGQETQYF. In DNA, the CDR3 is TGCGCCAGCAGCTTAGAGGGTCAAGAGACCCAGTACTTC. The chain carries TRBV5-1 and TRBJ2-5, with a tentative D call TRBD2 (5 bases). The V gene lost 2 bases and the J gene lost 2 bases, with 7 bases spanning the gap. The germline V gene has CDR1 SGHRS and CDR2 YFSETQ. This CDR3 is 13 amino acids long.

V is TRBV7-9 and J is TRBJ1-5; weak D call: TRBD1 (5 bases). The CDR3 contains 17 residues. Trimming stripped 0 bases from V and 1 base from J, with 13 bases between. Germline CDR1 reads SEHNR; CDR2 reads FQNEAQ (reference sequence). CDR3 sequence (DNA): TGTGCCAGCAGCTTAGCGCGGAGCAGGGAAAGCAATCAGCCCCAGCATTTT. Amino acids: CASSLARSRESNQPQHF.

V gene TRBV5-4 combines with J gene TRBJ2-2; maybe TRBD1 (5 bases). The V and J ends lost 4 bases and 7 bases respectively, with 23 bases between them. Germline values: CDR1 SGHNT, CDR2 YYREEE (reference sequence). The CDR3 length is 17 residues. The CDR3 bases are TGTGCCAGCAGCCCAGTTTTGACTGGGTCGCAGGGCGGGGAGCTGTTTTTT. Translating it yields CASSPVLTGSQGGELFF.

The V call is TRBV5-4, the J call TRBJ2-5, with D tentatively TRBD2 (5 bases). The CDR3 is 14 residues long. Germline V gene data show CDR1 as SGHNT and CDR2 as YYREEE (reference sequence). Trimming pared 0 bases from V and 7 bases from J, leaving 13 bases between. The CDR3 DNA is TGTGCCAGCAGCTTGGTGGGCCGCCGGGGGACCCAGTACTTC. It is translated as CASSLVGRRGTQYF. The complete variable domain, with remaining parts taken from reference TRBV5-4 and TRBJ2-5, reads ETGVTQSPTHLIKTRGQQVTLRCSSQSGHNTVSWYQQALGQGPQFIFQYYREEENGRGNFPPRFSGLQFPNYSSELNVNALELDDSALYLCASSLVGRRGTQYFGPGTRLLVL.

The CDR3: CASSLAGQGYTF. As DNA, the CDR3 is TGTGCCAGCAGCTTGGCAGGACAGGGCTACACCTTC. This chain uses TRBV5-5 with TRBJ1-2, with D maybe TRBD1 (6 bases). The CDR3 consists of 12 residues. Trimming removed 0 bases from V and 8 bases from J, with 8 bases in between. Germline CDR1 reads SGHKS; CDR2 reads YYEKEE (reference sequence).

The chain links TRBV11-2 to TRBJ2-1; no reliable D call. V lost 1 base and J lost 6, with 13 bases in between. This CDR3 contains 15 residues. The germline gives CDR1 SGHAT, CDR2 FQNNGV. The CDR3 DNA follows: TGTGCCAGCAGCTTAGGGCGTCGGGTCAGCAATGAGCAGTTCTTC. This gives the protein CASSLGRRVSNEQFF.

The rearrangement uses TRBV27 and TRBJ2-2, with D perhaps matching TRBD1 (7 bases). This CDR3 contains 16 residues. The germline V gene has CDR1 MNHEY and CDR2 SMNVEV (reference sequence). Trimming left V 2 bases short and J 5 bases short, with 15 bases between. The CDR3 sequence: CASSLNTGAGTGELFF. CDR3 nucleotides: TGTGCCAGCAGTTTAAATACAGGGGCGGGGACCGGGGAGCTGTTTTTT.

The chain employs TRBV6-6 and TRBJ2-7, with 9 bases aligning to TRBD2. V lost 0 bases to trimming and J lost 5 bases; unmatched junction nucleotides: 8. The CDR3 covers 16 residues. CDR1 and CDR2 from the germline V gene are MNHNY and SVGAGI (reference sequence). Written as DNA, the CDR3 is TGTGCCAGCAGTTACTCAACTATAGCGGGAGTGCACGAGCAGTACTTC. It yields the protein CASSYSTIAGVHEQYF.

The rearrangement uses TRBV6-6 and TRBJ1-1; 11 nucleotides match TRBD1. The V segment lost 7 bases and the J segment 11 bases; nucleotides outside the gene matches: 9. The CDR3 totals 13 residues. Germline lookup yields CDR1 MNHNY and CDR2 SVGAGI (reference sequence). CDR3 amino acids: CASMDRGRGWAFF. CDR3 nucleotide sequence: TGTGCCAGCATGGACAGGGGGCGAGGATGGGCTTTCTTT.

V and J are TRBV11-2 and TRBJ2-5, with D possibly being TRBD1 (5 bases). V gave up 5 bases and J gave up 4 bases, with 17 bases separating them. Germline CDR1 and CDR2: SGHAT and FQNNGV. The CDR3 has 15 amino acids. DNA for the CDR3: TGTGCCAGCAGCAAGGACACCGGACCGTTAGAGACCCAGTACTTC. Translated, it gives CASSKDTGPLETQYF.

The chain recombines TRBV11-2 with TRBJ2-7, with a tentative D call TRBD1 (6 bases). This CDR3 has 14 amino acids. The V and J ends lost 1 base and 1 base respectively, with 8 bases between them. Germline V gene sequence: CDR1 SGHAT, CDR2 FQNNGV. The CDR3 DNA reads TGTGCCAGCAGCTTAGCAGGGGAGTCCTACGAGCAGTACTTC. This encodes CASSLAGESYEQYF.

This chain links TRBV30 with TRBJ2-3, with 8 nucleotides matching TRBD2. Per germline, CDR1 GTSNPN and CDR2 SVGIG (reference sequence). The length of the CDR3 is 15 residues. V lost 2 bases to trimming and J lost 3 bases; unmatched junction nucleotides: 7. In nucleotides, the CDR3 is TGTGCCTGGAGTCTGGTAGCGGGAAGGACAGATACGCAGTATTTT. Its translation: CAWSLVAGRTDTQYF.

The V and J genes are TRBV2 and TRBJ1-5; the D gene is possibly TRBD1 (5 bases). The germline V gene encodes CDR1 SNHLY and CDR2 FYNNEI. Between the trimmed V and J ends, which lost 5 bases and 0 bases, there was a span of 11 bases. The CDR3 is 15 residues long. Here the CDR3 reads CASSPTGYSNQPQHF. The CDR3 nucleotides are TGTGCCAGCAGTCCTACAGGCTATAGCAATCAGCCCCAGCATTTT.

The chain joins TRBV30 to TRBJ2-7, with D possibly matching TRBD1 (6 bases). This CDR3 has 12 residues. Germline lookup yields CDR1 GTSNPN and CDR2 SVGIG (reference sequence). Deletions cut 5 bases from V and 7 bases from J, with 15 bases between. CDR3 amino acids: CAWYRDGPEQYF. The CDR3 DNA follows: TGTGCCTGGTACAGGGATGGTCCGGAGCAGTACTTC.

This clone was counted once. The chain carries TRBV6-5 and TRBJ2-5; the D gene is possibly TRBD2 (5 bases). Germline CDR1 is MNHEY and CDR2 is SVGAGI. The CDR3 runs 14 residues. Trimming took 5 bases from V and 2 from J, leaving 12 bases between them. CDR3 sequence (DNA): TGTGCCAGCAGTGGGTCACTAGTACAAGAGACCCAGTACTTC. Amino acid sequence: CASSGSLVQETQYF.

This chain connects TRBV7-9 to TRBJ2-1; TRBD2 matches at 11 bases. This CDR3 contains 15 residues. V dropped 5 bases and J dropped 6; count of bases not matched to a gene: 6. Germline CDR1 reads SEHNR; CDR2 reads FQNEAQ (reference sequence). The DNA of the CDR3 is TGTGCCAGCAGCGAAAGTCTAGCGGGGGGCAATGAGCAGTTCTTC. As protein: CASSESLAGGNEQFF.

The chain joins TRBV2 to TRBJ2-7; TRBD2 aligns across 9 bases. Trimming at V came to 0 bases and at J to 5 bases, leaving 5 bases not matched to a gene. The CDR3 is made up of 15 amino acids. CDR1 and CDR2 (germline): SNHLY, FYNNEI. CDR3 loop: CASSEAASGNHEQYF. In DNA, the CDR3 is TGTGCCAGCAGTGAAGCCGCTAGCGGGAACCACGAGCAGTACTTC.

This clone came up a few times. CDR3 DNA sequence: TGCGCCAGCAACGGGGGGGCCGGGTACGAGCAGTACTTC. This gives the protein CASNGGAGYEQYF. The V call is TRBV5-1, the J call TRBJ2-7; 8 nucleotides line up with TRBD2. The V gene end was trimmed by 6 bases and the J gene end by 4 bases; junction bases not matched to a gene: 6. The CDR3 totals 13 residues. CDR1 and CDR2 (germline): SGHRS, YFSETQ.

The chain uses TRBV5-4 and TRBJ2-7, with TRBD1 matching 9 bases. The CDR3 sequence is 15 residues long. Trimming at V came to 5 bases and at J to 4 bases, leaving 10 bases not matched to a gene. Germline CDR1 SGHNT, CDR2 YYREEE (reference sequence). CDR3 region: CASSYGQGRAYEQYF. The CDR3 nucleotides read TGTGCCAGCAGTTATGGACAGGGGAGGGCTTACGAGCAGTACTTC. Based on the CDR3 plus reference TRBV5-4 and TRBJ2-7, the full variable domain is ETGVTQSPTHLIKTRGQQVTLRCSSQSGHNTVSWYQQALGQGPQFIFQYYREEENGRGNFPPRFSGLQFPNYSSELNVNALELDDSALYLCASSYGQGRAYEQYFGPGTRLTVT.

V usage is TRBV7-8 and J usage is TRBJ2-1; possible D gene TRBD1, 5 bases. CDR1 is SGHVS and CDR2 is FQNEAQ in the germline V gene. The CDR3 runs to 13 residues. V lost 5 bases and J lost 6, with 11 bases in between. CDR3 DNA: TGTGCCAGCAGCGCACAGGTGCGCAATGAGCAGTTCTTC. Translation gives CASSAQVRNEQFF.

The chain couples TRBV19 to TRBJ2-7; D is possibly TRBD2 (6 bases). Between the trimmed V and J ends, which lost 5 bases and 0 bases, there was a span of 17 bases. Germline values: CDR1 LNHDA, CDR2 SQIVND (reference sequence). The CDR3 is 16 amino acids. CDR3 loop: CASSSDPLAPSYEQYF. DNA for the CDR3: TGTGCCAGTAGTTCCGATCCGCTAGCGCCCTCCTACGAGCAGTACTTC.

The chain recombines TRBV5-1 with TRBJ2-4, with 7 nucleotides matching TRBD1. Germline assignment: CDR1 SGHRS and CDR2 YFSETQ. V shed 2 bases, J shed 2 bases, and the junction held 7 bases outside the gene matches. This CDR3 comprises 16 residues. Here the CDR3 reads CASSFSTGAPKNIQYF. The DNA of the CDR3 is TGCGCCAGCAGCTTTTCCACAGGGGCTCCCAAAAACATTCAGTACTTC.

J is TRBJ1-5 and V is TRBV7-9; D unclear. The CDR3 extends over 13 amino acids. V gave up 1 base and J gave up 5 bases, with 6 bases separating them. Germline V gives CDR1 SEHNR, CDR2 FQNEAQ (reference sequence). The CDR3 protein is CASSLGQYQPQHF. The CDR3 DNA follows: TGTGCCAGCAGCTTAGGCCAGTATCAGCCCCAGCATTTT.

V and J are TRBV4-1 and TRBJ2-4, with 8 bases identical to TRBD2. Germline assignment: CDR1 MGHRA and CDR2 YSYEKL. The CDR3 extends over 15 amino acids. The ends lost 3 bases at V and 2 bases at J; junction bases unmatched: 3. The CDR3 sequence: CASSQGLVPKNIQYF. In DNA, the CDR3 is TGCGCCAGCAGCCAGGGACTAGTCCCCAAAAACATTCAGTACTTC.

This clone was picked up one time. The genes are TRBV18 and TRBJ1-4; D might be TRBD1 (6 bases). V lost 0 bases, J lost 8 bases, and 13 bases lay in between. The CDR3 sequence is 15 residues long. Germline-derived CDR1 and CDR2 are KGHSH and LQKENI. The CDR3 DNA sequence: TGTGCCAGCTCACCACCGTCTACAGGGAAGGAAAAACTGTTTTTT. Amino acid sequence: CASSPPSTGKEKLFF. Full variable domain (outside the CDR3, taken from reference TRBV18 and TRBJ1-4): NAGVMQNPRHLVRRRGQEARLRCSPMKGHSHVYWYRQLPEEGLKFMVYLQKENIIDESGMPKERFSAEFPKEGPSILRIQQVVRGDSAAYFCASSPPSTGKEKLFFGSGTQLSVL.